These 2 T cell receptor beta chains were sequenced from one sample in a study of T cells after yellow fever vaccination. TCRdb redid the calling of the 5' RACE reads with MiXCR, one entry per CDR3 protein. The repertoire holds around 320,000 distinct CDR3 sequences, with about 4.5% as singletons. This specimen was PBMCs, taken 15 days after the yellow fever booster vaccination. Receptors originate from a man in his late teens or twenties who received the YFV17D yellow fever vaccine.

The chain carries TRBV4-3 and TRBJ1-6; the match to TRBD1 covers 8 bases. Germline assignment: CDR1 LGHNA and CDR2 YSLEER. The CDR3 covers 15 residues. J lost 8 bases, V lost 0 bases, and 3 bases had no gene match. The chain's CDR3 is CASSQDRGPDSPLHF. The CDR3 DNA sequence: TGCGCCAGCAGCCAAGACAGGGGGCCGGATTCACCCCTCCACTTT.

This clonotype was observed at least ten times. The rearrangement joins TRBV7-2 to TRBJ1-1; D remains unclear. Germline V gene sequence: CDR1 SGHTA, CDR2 FQGNSA. CDR3 length equals 15 residues. Trimming left V 6 bases short and J 0 bases short, with 14 bases between. CDR3 residues: CASRSREVMNTEAFF. CDR3 coding DNA: TGTGCCAGCAGGTCCCGGGAGGTCATGAACACTGAAGCTTTCTTT.